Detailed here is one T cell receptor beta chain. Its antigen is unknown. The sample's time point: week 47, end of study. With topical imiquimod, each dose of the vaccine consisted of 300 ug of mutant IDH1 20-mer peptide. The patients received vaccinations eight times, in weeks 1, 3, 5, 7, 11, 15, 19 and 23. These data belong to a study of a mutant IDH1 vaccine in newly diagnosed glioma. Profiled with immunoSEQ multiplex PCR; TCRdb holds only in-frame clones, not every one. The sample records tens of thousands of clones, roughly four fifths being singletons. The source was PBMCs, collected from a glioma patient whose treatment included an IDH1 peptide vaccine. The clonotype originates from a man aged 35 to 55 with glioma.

This CDR3 reads CASSTDSSNEQFF. In DNA, the CDR3 is TGTGCCAGCAGTACCGACAGTAGCAATGAGCAGTTCTTC. The gene calls are TRBV28 and TRBJ2-1; D perhaps matches TRBD1 (5 bases). Germline CDR1 and CDR2: MDHEN and SYDVKM. The length of the CDR3 is 13 residues. V was pared by 5 bases and J by 6 bases, with 11 bases between. The full variable domain, completed using reference TRBV28 and TRBJ2-1, is DVKVTQSSRYLVKRTGEKVFLECVQDMDHENMFWYRQDPGLGLRLIYFSYDVKMKEKGDIPEGYSVSREKKERFSLILESASTNQTSMYLCASSTDSSNEQFFGPGTRLTVL.